This record covers a single T cell receptor beta chain. Patients in Seattle were enrolled during active infection, then followed longitudinally. The sample comes from a study of blood T cell repertoires in COVID-19. Looking at the study overall: The origin of the acute and convalescent COVID-19 samples was the United States, Italy and Spain. From T cells, B-cell-depleted T cells, or PBMCs came the material, which was cDNA or gDNA.

Authors' processing steps: Estimates of nucleated cell counts were drawn from the amplification of reference gene primers. Clones were read by immunoSEQ multiplex PCR, and TCRdb kept only the in-frame ones, dropping some. The V and J calls and clone size were taken over from that table, and D and trimming were inferred from the DNA. The repertoire consists of 250,000 to 400,000 clones, with approximately 89% occurring once and the leading ten covering around 1.6%. Germline CDR1 SGHRS, CDR2 YFSETQ. The CDR3 covers 15 residues. The junction had 6 bases not matched to a gene; V was cut back by 0 bases and J by 10 bases.

The chain joins TRBV5-1 to TRBJ1-6; 8 bases are shared with TRBD1. The TCR sequence derives from a woman aged 25 to 39 with COVID-19, enrolled during active disease. The sequenced sample was peripheral blood. In DNA, the CDR3 is TGCGCCAGCAGCTTGGGGCCAGGGGGCATCTCACCCCTCCACTTT. Translation gives CASSLGPGGISPLHF.